This T cell receptor (beta chain) was observed in a study of T cell responses to AZD1222 COVID-19 vaccine (dated by TCRdb to the early 2020s). Context from the whole study: AZD1222 recipients with second doses at about 4 weeks or about 12 weeks were pooled, because spike-specific TCR depth and breadth did not differ between schedules. Trial participants were enrolled by age into subgroups of 18-55, 56-69 and 70-plus years, and around 150, 28 and 57 TCR-sequenced participants, respectively, were included in these subgroups. A total of 233 trial participants underwent TCR sequencing, of whom 200 to 220 received two doses of AZD1222 and some 26 received two doses of the MenACWY control vaccine.

Turning to this clone: This clone's antigen is unknown. No quality values exist for individual bases; no much larger clone is one base distant.

Trimming takes 4 bases from V and 5 bases from J, and the germline ends sit 9 bases apart. From its cysteine to its phenylalanine, the CDR3 spans 12 amino acids. Kept here is only the CDR3 DNA, which spans 36 bases and is read in frame from base 1. Sequences SGHKS (CDR1) and YYEKEE (CDR2) are obtained from the germline V gene (reference sequence). What the study reported, not specific to this receptor: Vaccine-associated CD4 TCRs spanned the whole spike protein, with dominant responses in regions 160-218 and 743-854. Because no day 14 peak-response samples were available, repertoires were characterized only after the peak T cell response. Conclusions about previously exposed vaccinees were limited because only six AZD1222 recipients were SARS-CoV-2 seropositive at baseline. In the small 56-69-year group, the increase in depth fell short of significance, most likely because of low power. After two AZD1222 doses, both the breadth and the depth of spike-specific TCRs were significantly higher than at day 0 and than in MenACWY recipients. Participants were mostly white British and included more females than males, and it was suggested by the authors that clonal diversity may have been underestimated. Nearly half of unique spike-specific TCRs reportedly recognized epitopes outside regions mutated in the B.1.351 and B.1.1.7 variants.

Reading the label with the study, this specimen's time point is: baseline before first vaccination. Vaccinee samples were obtained from the UK trials COV001 and COV002, which included a single-blind randomized controlled phase 2/3 trial of AZD1222 (ChAdOx1 nCoV-19) in healthy adults. For TCRbeta chain sequencing, PBMC samples from trial participants were taken at day 0 and at day 28 after the second dose. The CDR3 regions of human TCRbeta chains were analyzed by immunosequencing. On the study's bioinformatics: TCRs in the repertoires were matched against a reference library of SARS-CoV-2-specific TCRs that had been generated with the MIRA antigen-specificity platform. Breadth was defined as the fraction of unique TCRs that were SARS-CoV-2-associated, and depth was defined as the fraction of total T cells that were SARS-CoV-2-associated. Using the MIRA data, every spike-specific TCR was mapped to the spike region that the TCR reacted to and assigned to either a CD4 or a CD8 class. Log10-transformed breadth and depth values were compared by one-way ANOVA with Sidak's multiple comparisons tests. The immuneACCESS repertoire file appears here via TCRdb, limited to in-frame rearrangements. These files lack a portion of the clones; in checked studies, under half of the deficit traces to unresolved V genes, and the cause of the others is not known. V, J and clone size are those of that table, while D and trimming were read from the DNA. The sample table lists fewer than 250,000 clones, roughly 92% of them with a count of one. The leading ten clones occupy approximately 1.4% of the sample.

Sequenced material: peripheral blood, taken on day 0 of AZD1222 vaccination. The chain employs TRBV5-5 and TRBJ1-2; a tentative D call is TRBD1 (5 bases match). The receptor was derived from an adult in good health. The CDR3 here reads CASSTDSYGYTF. The DNA is TGTGCCAGCAGCACCGACAGTTATGGCTACACCTTC.